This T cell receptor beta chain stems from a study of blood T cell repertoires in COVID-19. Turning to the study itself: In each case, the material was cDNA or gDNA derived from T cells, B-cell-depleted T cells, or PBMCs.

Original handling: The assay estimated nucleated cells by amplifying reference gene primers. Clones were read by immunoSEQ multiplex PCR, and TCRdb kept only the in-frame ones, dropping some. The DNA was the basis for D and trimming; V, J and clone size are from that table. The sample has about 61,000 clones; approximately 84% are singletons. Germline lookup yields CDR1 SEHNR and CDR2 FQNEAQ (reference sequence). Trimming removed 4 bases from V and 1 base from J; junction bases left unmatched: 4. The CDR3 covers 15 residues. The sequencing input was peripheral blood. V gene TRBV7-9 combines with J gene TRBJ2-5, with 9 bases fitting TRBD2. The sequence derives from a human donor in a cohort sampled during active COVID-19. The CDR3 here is CASSWSGGSQETQYF. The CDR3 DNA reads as TGTGCCAGCAGCTGGAGCGGGGGGTCCCAAGAGACCCAGTACTTC. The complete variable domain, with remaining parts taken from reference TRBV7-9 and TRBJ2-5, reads DTGVSQNPRHKITKRGQNVTFRCDPISEHNRLYWYRQTLGQGPEFLTYFQNEAQLEKSRLLSDRFSAERPKGSFSTLEIQRTEQGDSAMYLCASSWSGGSQETQYFGPGTRLLVL.